This passage covers 5 T cell receptor beta chains from one sample sequenced in a study of T cell responses to AZD1222 COVID-19 vaccine. Using immunoSEQ multiplex PCR, the repertoire was profiled, and TCRdb retains in-frame clones only, with some absent. The table includes over 150,000 clones, about nine tenths detected once. The specimen comprised peripheral blood, sampled on day 0 of AZD1222 vaccination. The receptor set was obtained from an adult in good health.

As DNA, the CDR3 is TGTGCCAGCAGCTTATCGGGGGGGTTGGCAGATACGCAGTATTTT. Translation gives CASSLSGGLADTQYF. The chain couples TRBV9 to TRBJ2-3, with TRBD2 identical over 8 bases. Trimming at V came to 4 bases and at J to 4 bases, leaving 8 bases not matched to a gene. Germline V CDR1 and CDR2: SGDLS, YYNGEE. CDR3 length: 15 residues.

The chain couples TRBV9 to TRBJ2-5, with D perhaps matching TRBD1 (5 bases). The CDR3 spans 15 residues. Trimming cost V 4 bases and J 5 bases, with 18 bases left between them. Germline values: CDR1 SGDLS, CDR2 YYNGEE. CDR3 residues: CASSSRQKQRETQYF. Here the CDR3 DNA reads TGTGCCAGCAGCTCCCGACAGAAGCAAAGGGAGACCCAGTACTTC.

The rearrangement uses TRBV4-2 and TRBJ1-2; D remains unclear. CDR1 is LGHNA and CDR2 is YNFKEQ in the germline V gene. The CDR3 loop spans 12 amino acids. Deletions cut 3 bases from V and 5 bases from J, with 7 bases between. DNA for the CDR3: TGTGCCAGCAGCCAGAGAAGATATGGCTACACCTTC. It specifies CASSQRRYGYTF.

The chain has TRBV6-5 and TRBJ2-1; TRBD2 agrees at 8 bases. Germline loops: CDR1 MNHEY, CDR2 SVGAGI. This CDR3 is 15 amino acids long. With V trimmed by 6 bases and J by 8 bases, 12 bases remained unmatched. The CDR3 nucleotides are TGTGCCAGCAGCAACGCCGGGGGGGCCCGCTATGAGCAGTTCTTC. Encoded protein: CASSNAGGARYEQFF.

V gene TRBV7-3 combines with J gene TRBJ2-7; D gene uncertain. The germline V gene encodes CDR1 SGHTA and CDR2 FQGTGA. This CDR3 region has 13 residues. The germline V and J ends were trimmed by 1 base and 7 bases, with 11 bases remaining between them. CDR3 nucleotide sequence: TGTGCCAGCAGCTTAAAAGGGTCTCAGGAGCAGTACTTC. Translating gives CASSLKGSQEQYF.